The 29 T cell receptor beta chains listed next were all sequenced from one sample in a study of metastatic and nonmetastatic thyroid tumors. All patients were untreated before thyroid surgery. TCRdb called clones again from the PCR reads with MiXCR. The table records roughly 90,000 clones, 14% to 15% of them present only once. Sequences were obtained from blood. These receptors were obtained from a female donor with papillary thyroid cancer or a benign thyroid nodule (not recorded which). Some clones in this sample may be carry-over from other donors' samples.

The chain links TRBV20-1 to TRBJ1-5; 8 nucleotides line up with TRBD1. V shed 6 bases and J 7 bases; nucleotides not matched to a gene: 14. CDR1 and CDR2 from the germline V gene are DFQATT and SNEGSKA (reference sequence). This CDR3 has 15 residues. Written as DNA, the CDR3 is TGCAGTGCAGAAGTTTTACAGGGGGTTGCACAGCCCCAGCATTTT. Amino acid sequence: CSAEVLQGVAQPQHF.

The chain is built from TRBV6-8 and TRBJ2-1; either TRBD1 or TRBD2 may supply D (5 bases each). Trimming shortened V by 7 bases and J by 0 bases, and 10 bases separated the two germline ends. CDR3 size: 14 residues. Germline V gene data show CDR1 as MNHGY and CDR2 as SAAAGT. The CDR3 sequence is CASIQDFSYNEQFF. The DNA for the CDR3 is TGTGCCAGCATACAGGACTTCTCCTACAATGAGCAGTTCTTC.

This clone has ten or more counts. The chain uses TRBV3-1 and TRBJ1-6; tentative D call: TRBD1 (6 bases). Germline assignment: CDR1 LGHDT and CDR2 YNNKEL (reference sequence). The CDR3 has 16 amino acids. V lost 1 base and J lost 9, with 16 bases in between. The CDR3 DNA sequence: TGTGCCAGCAGCCAAGGATTCACAGGGATAGGTTCACCCCTCCACTTT. Protein product: CASSQGFTGIGSPLHF.

This clone was counted many times. This chain connects TRBV5-1 to TRBJ2-7; 11 nucleotides agree with TRBD1. After removal of 3 bases from V and 2 bases from J, the junction contained 1 base not matched to a gene. Germline CDR1 is SGHRS and CDR2 is YFSETQ. The CDR3 sequence is 14 residues long. As DNA, the CDR3 is TGCGCCAGCAGCTCGGGACAGGGGGCCTACGAGCAGTACTTC. Residues: CASSSGQGAYEQYF.

This clone has a count of ten or more. The V and J genes are TRBV6-1 and TRBJ2-3; TRBD2 matches at 15 bases. Germline CDR1 MNHNS, CDR2 SASEGT. V lost 1 base and J lost 4; bases outside the gene matches: 0. CDR3 length: 16 residues. The CDR3: CASSEGTSGGADTQYF. The CDR3 bases are TGTGCCAGCAGTGAAGGGACTAGCGGGGGGGCAGATACGCAGTATTTT.

This clone showed up many times. The chain uses TRBV28 and TRBJ1-2, with D unresolved. The CDR3 loop spans 14 amino acids. Trimming pared 4 bases from V and 12 bases from J, leaving 21 bases between. Germline lookup yields CDR1 MDHEN and CDR2 SYDVKM. The CDR3 sequence is CASSSPSSGPWDTF. The CDR3 DNA follows: TGTGCCAGCAGTTCCCCCTCCTCCGGACCCTGGGACACCTTC.

This clone was recorded many times. The gene calls are TRBV2 and TRBJ1-5, with 9 positions matching TRBD1. CDR3 length equals 13 residues. The J segment lost 12 bases and the V segment lost 4 bases, leaving 7 bases of the junction unmatched. Per germline, CDR1 SNHLY and CDR2 FYNNEI. The CDR3 coding sequence is TGTGCCAGCAGTGTACAGGGGGCAGGGATCCAGCATTTT. It is translated as CASSVQGAGIQHF.

A word on this clone: One base away lies a much larger clone, so this may be a sequencing read error. The J gene is TRBJ1-1, the V gene TRBV20-1; no firm D call. The CDR3 is made up of 13 amino acids. Trimming shortened V by 1 base and J by 6 bases, and 12 bases separated the two germline ends. Germline CDR1 DFQATT, CDR2 SNEGSKA (reference sequence). The CDR3 region is CSARAYARAEAFF. The CDR3 DNA sequence: TGCAGTGCTAGAGCGTACGCACGCGCTGAAGCTTTCTTT.

This clone came up a few times. A clone one base away is much larger, so this may be a read error. The chain couples TRBV9 to TRBJ2-5; D might be TRBD1 or TRBD2, each matching 6 bases. Between the trimmed V and J ends, which lost 0 bases and 8 bases, there was a span of 17 bases. The CDR3 length is 15 residues. Germline V gene sequence: CDR1 SGDLS, CDR2 YYNGEE. As DNA, the CDR3 is TGTGCCAGCAGCGTAGTCGAGGGGGGACGAGATACCCAGTACTTC. Its protein is CASSVVEGGRDTQYF.

Worth noting for this clone: A much larger clone differs by one base, so this may be a read error. V gene TRBV11-2 combines with J gene TRBJ1-6; no definite D call. Trimming removed 5 bases from V and 10 bases from J, with 12 bases in between. Germline V gene lookup returns CDR1 SGHAT and CDR2 FQNNGV. This CDR3 is built from 13 residues. The CDR3 nucleotides read TGTGCCAGCAGCATCGTAGTAGACTCACCCCTCCACTTT. Amino acids: CASSIVVDSPLHF.

As for this clone: Just one base apart from a much larger clone, this may be a read error. This same CDR3 is encoded by further DNA sequences in the sample. The chain joins TRBV18 to TRBJ1-1; 9 nucleotides line up with TRBD1. Trimming took 6 bases from V and 1 from J; bases not matched to a gene: 6. The CDR3 runs to 15 residues. Germline V lookup: CDR1 KGHSH, CDR2 LQKENI. The CDR3 region is CASSPGGQGNTEAFF. The CDR3 DNA sequence: TGTGCCAGCTCGCCGGGGGGACAGGGGAACACTGAAGCTTTCTTT.

This clone was counted many times. The chain couples TRBV18 to TRBJ1-5, with 7 bases matching TRBD1. Germline trimming cut 2 bases from V and 3 bases from J; bases unmatched to any gene: 7. This CDR3 contains 16 residues. Germline V CDR1 and CDR2: KGHSH, LQKENI. The chain's CDR3 is CASSPAPGQVNQPQHF. CDR3 nucleotide sequence: TGTGCCAGCTCACCAGCCCCTGGACAGGTCAATCAGCCCCAGCATTTT.

This clone was counted ten times or more. The chain has TRBV19 and TRBJ1-1; D might be TRBD1 (5 bases). Trimming took 8 bases from V and 4 from J, leaving 11 bases between them. The CDR3 has 12 amino acids. Germline V gives CDR1 LNHDA, CDR2 SQIVND (reference sequence). The CDR3 bases are TGTGCCAGTCAGCAGGGAGTCACTGAAGCTTTCTTT. Translation gives CASQQGVTEAFF.

This clone was seen at least ten times. This chain connects TRBV5-5 to TRBJ2-7; no reliable D call. CDR1 SGHKS and CDR2 YYEKEE come from the germline V gene (reference sequence). The length of the CDR3 is 14 residues. V shed 4 bases and J shed 0 bases, with 11 bases lying between them. Written as DNA, the CDR3 is TGTGCCAGCAGCGGTTCCTCTAGCTCCTACGAGCAGTACTTC. Translation: CASSGSSSSYEQYF.

This clone was observed at least ten times. The J gene is TRBJ2-5, the V gene TRBV28; possibly TRBD2 for D (5 bases). There are 15 residues in the CDR3. Germline loops: CDR1 MDHEN, CDR2 SYDVKM. V lost 7 bases and J lost 1, with 16 bases in between. In DNA form, the CDR3 reads TGTGCCAGCAACCACGACGGGATGACCCAAGAGACCCAGTACTTC. The encoded protein is CASNHDGMTQETQYF. Looking up the rest from reference TRBV28 and TRBJ2-5 gives the full variable domain: DVKVTQSSRYLVKRTGEKVFLECVQDMDHENMFWYRQDPGLGLRLIYFSYDVKMKEKGDIPEGYSVSREKKERFSLILESASTNQTSMYLCASNHDGMTQETQYFGPGTRLLVL.

Turning to this clone: At one boundary the junction diverges from the germline segment, which might be a read error. This chain uses TRBV4-2 with TRBJ2-2, with D perhaps TRBD2 (6 bases). Germline V gene lookup returns CDR1 LGHNA and CDR2 YNFKEQ. The CDR3 length is 15 residues. CDR3 sequence: CARSLGLAVTGELFF. The CDR3 nucleotides are TGTGCCAGGAGCCTGGGATTAGCGGTCACCGGGGAGCTGTTTTTT.

At least ten counts were recorded for this clone. The V and J genes are TRBV7-9 and TRBJ1-1, with TRBD1 as a possible D gene (5 bases). Germline V gene data show CDR1 as SEHNR and CDR2 as FQNEAQ (reference sequence). V lost 5 bases to trimming and J lost 5 bases, with 12 bases between them. The CDR3 has 13 residues. The CDR3 bases are TGTGCCAGCAGCCAAGACAGAGTTACTGAAGCTTTCTTT. This encodes CASSQDRVTEAFF.

This clone was observed at least ten times. This rearrangement joins TRBV5-1 to TRBJ2-3; D is perhaps TRBD1 (5 bases). Trimming removed 0 bases from V and 1 base from J, with 12 bases in between. The CDR3 runs to 16 residues. The germline CDR1 and CDR2 sequences are SGHRS and YFSETQ. The DNA of the CDR3 is TGCGCCAGCAGCTTGGCCAGGGTGGTCGGCACAGATACGCAGTATTTT. The encoded protein is CASSLARVVGTDTQYF. The whole variable domain, filled in from reference TRBV5-1 and TRBJ2-3, reads KAGVTQTPRYLIKTRGQQVTLSCSPISGHRSVSWYQQTPGQGLQFLFEYFSETQRNKGNFPGRFSGRQFSNSRSEMNVSTLELGDSALYLCASSLARVVGTDTQYFGPGTRLTVL.

This clone was seen a few times. At one end, the junction sequence differs from germline, possibly due to a read error. This sequence joins TRBV28 and TRBJ1-5, with D possibly TRBD1 on 6 matching bases. Germline CDR1 and CDR2: MDHEN and SYDVKM. The CDR3 spans 15 residues. In nucleotides, the CDR3 is TGTGTCAGCAGAACAACAGGGTCGCGCGATCAGCCCCAGCATTTT. Amino acid sequence: CVSRTTGSRDQPQHF.

This clone was found many times. The rearrangement uses TRBV9 and TRBJ1-6; D uncertain. There are 13 residues in the CDR3. The V end lost 2 bases, the J end lost 8 bases, and 8 bases lay between the germline ends. Germline V gene sequence: CDR1 SGDLS, CDR2 YYNGEE. The CDR3 nucleotides are TGTGCCAGCAGCGTTAGTGGAGATTCACCCCTCCACTTT. The encoded protein is CASSVSGDSPLHF.

This clone has at least ten counts. This chain joins TRBV5-1 and TRBJ1-6; 9 bases fit TRBD1. The CDR3 is 17 residues long. The trim removed 0 bases at V and 10 bases at J, leaving 11 bases unmatched. Per germline, CDR1 SGHRS and CDR2 YFSETQ. CDR3 coding DNA: TGCGCCAGCAGCTTGGGCCTTGGGGACAGGGATGGGTCACCCCTCCACTTT. Translating it yields CASSLGLGDRDGSPLHF.

As DNA, the CDR3 is TGTGCCAGCAGCTTTAGCGGGAGGAGCTCCTACGAGCAGTACTTC. This codes for CASSFSGRSSYEQYF. This rearrangement joins TRBV7-2 to TRBJ2-7, with 10 bases that match TRBD2. Per germline, CDR1 SGHTA and CDR2 FQGNSA. The V segment lost 3 bases and the J segment 0 bases; nucleotides outside the gene matches: 2. The CDR3 sequence is 15 residues long.

This clone has at least ten counts. The gene calls are TRBV28 and TRBJ1-4; 8 bases agree with TRBD1. The CDR3 is 15 amino acids. J was trimmed by 3 bases and V by 4 bases; bases with no gene match: 4. Germline V CDR1 and CDR2: MDHEN, SYDVKM. CDR3 loop: CASSSLQGANEKLFF. The CDR3 DNA reads as TGTGCCAGCAGTTCGTTACAGGGGGCTAATGAAAAACTGTTTTTT.

The chain links TRBV5-4 to TRBJ2-7; D is unclear. The germline V gene encodes CDR1 SGHNT and CDR2 YYREEE (reference sequence). The CDR3 is 15 amino acids. Trimming shortened V by 4 bases and J by 5 bases, and 19 bases separated the two germline ends. CDR3 sequence: CASSVGPRPGNEQYF. CDR3 sequence (DNA): TGTGCCAGCAGCGTCGGACCCAGGCCGGGCAACGAGCAGTACTTC. Combining the CDR3 with reference TRBV5-4 and TRBJ2-7 gives the whole variable domain ETGVTQSPTHLIKTRGQQVTLRCSSQSGHNTVSWYQQALGQGPQFIFQYYREEENGRGNFPPRFSGLQFPNYSSELNVNALELDDSALYLCASSVGPRPGNEQYFGPGTRLTVT.

Many counts were recorded for this clone. CDR3 sequence (DNA): TGTGCCAGCACCCCAACGCTGGATGAGCAGTTCTTC. This codes for CASTPTLDEQFF. The chain links TRBV7-8 to TRBJ2-1; D is uncertain. Deletions cut 7 bases from V and 8 bases from J, with 12 bases between. Per germline, CDR1 SGHVS and CDR2 FQNEAQ. There are 12 residues in the CDR3.

The V and J genes are TRBV18 and TRBJ1-1; D is possibly TRBD1 (5 bases). The length of the CDR3 is 16 residues. The germline V gene encodes CDR1 KGHSH and CDR2 LQKENI. V was trimmed by 2 bases and J by 5 bases, leaving 18 bases between them. The chain's CDR3 is CASSPRKVEGNTEAFF. The CDR3, as DNA: TGTGCCAGCTCACCAAGAAAGGTAGAGGGGAATACTGAAGCTTTCTTT.

This clone was detected many times. V is TRBV12-3 or TRBV12-4 and J is TRBJ2-1; TRBD2 matches at 13 bases. The V and J ends lost 6 bases and 0 bases, in that order; junction bases with no gene match: 8. The CDR3 has 18 residues. DNA for the CDR3: TGTGCCAGCAGCCCACGGACTAGCGGGGGTCCCTCCTACAATGAGCAGTTCTTC. Translation gives CASSPRTSGGPSYNEQFF.

This clone was seen ten or more times. The gene calls are TRBV4-1 and TRBJ1-2, with D perhaps matching TRBD1 (5 bases). The CDR3 contains 16 residues. V was cut by 1 base and J by 8 bases, with 20 bases left in between. Looked up from germline, CDR1 is MGHRA and CDR2 is YSYEKL. Here the CDR3 DNA reads TGCGCCAGCAGCCAAGGACTCACAGGCGCGCCGGTCGGCTACACCTTC. It specifies CASSQGLTGAPVGYTF.

This clone appeared many times. The chain links TRBV18 to TRBJ2-7; TRBD2 agrees at 7 bases. Germline CDR1 and CDR2: KGHSH and LQKENI. V shed 6 bases and J 0 bases; nucleotides not matched to a gene: 8. The CDR3 totals 15 residues. The CDR3 reads CASSLGGGSSYEQYF. In nucleotides, the CDR3 is TGTGCCAGCTCGCTCGGCGGGGGTAGCTCCTACGAGCAGTACTTC.